This TCR beta chain stems from a study of CD8+CD57+ T cells in acquired aplastic anemia. Study overall: The study obtained an average of about 3.4 ug of DNA from sorted CD4+ and CD8+ cells.

Patients who underwent sequencing had shown CD8+CD57+ cell expansion by flow cytometry. Patients were treatment-naive when blood was sampled. CDR1 is LGHNT and CDR2 is FRNRAP in the germline V gene. There are 12 residues in the CDR3. V lost 2 bases and J 9 bases, leaving 8 bases between the germline ends. Genomic DNA served as template for TCR beta VDJ and CDR3 profiling. TCRdb reanalysed the reads using MiXCR and keeps one entry per CDR3 protein. Of about 160,000 distinct CDR3 sequences in the sample, around 52% were seen once. Many counts were recorded for this clonotype. This chain links TRBV12-5 with TRBJ2-1; no clear D. Sample: sorted CD4+, CD8+, or CD8+CD57+ T cells (not recorded which) from PBMCs. The clonotype comes from a human donor with aplastic anemia. The CDR3 bases are TGTGCTAGTGGTTTGACCTGGGCTGAGCAGTTCTTC. Its protein product is CASGLTWAEQFF.